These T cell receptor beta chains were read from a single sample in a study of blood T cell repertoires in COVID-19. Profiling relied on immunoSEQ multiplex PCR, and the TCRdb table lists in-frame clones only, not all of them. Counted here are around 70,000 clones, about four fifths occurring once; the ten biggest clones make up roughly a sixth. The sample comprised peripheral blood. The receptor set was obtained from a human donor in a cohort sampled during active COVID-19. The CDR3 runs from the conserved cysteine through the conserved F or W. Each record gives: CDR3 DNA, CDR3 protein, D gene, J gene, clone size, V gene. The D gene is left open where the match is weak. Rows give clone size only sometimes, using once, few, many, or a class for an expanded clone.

CDR3 DNA: TGTGCCAGCAGGCCGGGACAGGCCTATGGCTACACCTTC
CDR3 protein: CASRPGQAYGYTF
D gene: TRBD1
J gene: TRBJ1-2
clone size: NA
V gene: TRBV7-2

CDR3 DNA: TGCAGCGTCGCTGATCCGGGGGAGCAGTACTTC
CDR3 protein: CSVADPGEQYF
D gene: NA
J gene: TRBJ2-7
clone size: NA
V gene: TRBV29-1

CDR3 DNA: TGTGCCAGCAGCGGACCGGGGGAAATCAATCAGCCCCAGCATTTT
CDR3 protein: CASSGPGEINQPQHF
D gene: NA
J gene: TRBJ1-5
clone size: NA
V gene: TRBV6-6

CDR3 DNA: TGTGCCAGTATTCGACAGGGGGCGGGTTATGGCTACACCTTC
CDR3 protein: CASIRQGAGYGYTF
D gene: TRBD1
J gene: TRBJ1-2
clone size: medium-sized
V gene: TRBV19

CDR3 DNA: TGTGCCTGGAGTGGACTTCTAGAAGGGGACTCTGGGGCCAACGTCCTGACTTTC
CDR3 protein: CAWSGLLEGDSGANVLTF
D gene: NA
J gene: TRBJ2-6
clone size: NA
V gene: TRBV30

CDR3 DNA: TGCGCCAGCAGCCAAGATATAGGCGGGGTCTACAATGAGCAGTTCTTC
CDR3 protein: CASSQDIGGVYNEQFF
D gene: NA
J gene: TRBJ2-1
clone size: few
V gene: TRBV4-1

CDR3 DNA: TGCGCCAGCAGCTTAGCGGGCGTTCCGGATACGCAGTATTTT
CDR3 protein: CASSLAGVPDTQYF
D gene: NA
J gene: TRBJ2-3
clone size: NA
V gene: TRBV5-1

CDR3 DNA: TGTGCCAGCTCACCACTCCGGGACGGGGGGCCGAACACTGAAGCTTTCTTT
CDR3 protein: CASSPLRDGGPNTEAFF
D gene: NA
J gene: TRBJ1-1
clone size: NA
V gene: TRBV18

CDR3 DNA: TGTGCCATCACTCCTGGGACTAGCGGCTACAATGAGCAGTTCTTC
CDR3 protein: CAITPGTSGYNEQFF
D gene: TRBD2
J gene: TRBJ2-1
clone size: NA
V gene: TRBV10-3

CDR3 DNA: TGCGCCAGCAGTTCCACGTCCGTGGCGGGAGGCAATGAGCAGTACTTC
CDR3 protein: CASSSTSVAGGNEQYF
D gene: TRBD2
J gene: TRBJ2-7
clone size: NA
V gene: TRBV5-1

CDR3 DNA: TGTGCCAGCGGGAACGGGAGCCCAGATACGCAGTATTTT
CDR3 protein: CASGNGSPDTQYF
D gene: NA
J gene: TRBJ2-3
clone size: once
V gene: TRBV5-6

CDR3 DNA: TGTGCCAGCAGAGGGGATGGGGCCAACGTCCTGACTTTC
CDR3 protein: CASRGDGANVLTF
D gene: NA
J gene: TRBJ2-6
clone size: NA
V gene: TRBV27

CDR3 DNA: TGTGCCAGCAGCCCTCGGAGAGGCAATCAGCCCCAGCATTTT
CDR3 protein: CASSPRRGNQPQHF
D gene: NA
J gene: TRBJ1-5
clone size: NA
V gene: TRBV7-8

CDR3 DNA: TGTGCCAGCAGCTTGAGGACAGGGGACACCGGGGAGCTGTTTTTT
CDR3 protein: CASSLRTGDTGELFF
D gene: TRBD1
J gene: TRBJ2-2
clone size: NA
V gene: TRBV5-4

CDR3 DNA: TGTGCCAGCAGTACGGGACTAGCGGGAGTGACACACGAGCAGTACTTC
CDR3 protein: CASSTGLAGVTHEQYF
D gene: TRBD2
J gene: TRBJ2-7
clone size: once
V gene: TRBV2

CDR3 DNA: TGTGCCAGCAGCGAAACTAGCGGCCCCTACGAGCAGTACTTC
CDR3 protein: CASSETSGPYEQYF
D gene: TRBD2
J gene: TRBJ2-7
clone size: once
V gene: TRBV9

CDR3 DNA: TGTGCCAGCACGGAACTAGCGGGGGGGAGGCGAGAGCAGTTCTTC
CDR3 protein: CASTELAGGRREQFF
D gene: TRBD2
J gene: TRBJ2-1
clone size: NA
V gene: TRBV6-5

CDR3 DNA: TGTGCCAGCAGCAGGGGGATGAACACCGGGGAGCTGTTTTTT
CDR3 protein: CASSRGMNTGELFF
D gene: NA
J gene: TRBJ2-2
clone size: NA
V gene: TRBV5-8

CDR3 DNA: TGTGCCAGCAGTTCACCGGGACAGGGGTGGGAGCAGTACTTC
CDR3 protein: CASSSPGQGWEQYF
D gene: TRBD1
J gene: TRBJ2-7
clone size: once
V gene: TRBV28

CDR3 DNA: TGTGCCACCCTGGACAGCCAAAGCTCCTACGAGCAGTACTTC
CDR3 protein: CATLDSQSSYEQYF
D gene: NA
J gene: TRBJ2-7
clone size: NA
V gene: TRBV28

CDR3 DNA: TGTGCCAGCAGCTTAGCTGAGCCAGATACGCAGTATTTT
CDR3 protein: CASSLAEPDTQYF
D gene: NA
J gene: TRBJ2-3
clone size: NA
V gene: TRBV11-3

CDR3 DNA: TGTGCCAGCAGCAAAACCGGGACAGGGGGCTTTCAGCCCCAGCATTTT
CDR3 protein: CASSKTGTGGFQPQHF
D gene: TRBD1
J gene: TRBJ1-5
clone size: NA
V gene: TRBV5-8

CDR3 DNA: TGTGCCACCCTAGGAGACTCTGGAAACACCATATATTTT
CDR3 protein: CATLGDSGNTIYF
D gene: NA
J gene: TRBJ1-3
clone size: NA
V gene: TRBV28

CDR3 DNA: TGTGCCAGCACCCGGACAGGATCCTACGAGCAGTACTTC
CDR3 protein: CASTRTGSYEQYF
D gene: TRBD1
J gene: TRBJ2-7
clone size: NA
V gene: TRBV5-4

CDR3 DNA: TGTGCCAGTAGTGCTCTCCAGGGGGATCAGCCCCAGCATTTT
CDR3 protein: CASSALQGDQPQHF
D gene: TRBD1
J gene: TRBJ1-5
clone size: NA
V gene: TRBV19

CDR3 DNA: TGCAGTGCCAGTAGACAGGGTGGGGGTAACTATGGCTACACCTTC
CDR3 protein: CSASRQGGGNYGYTF
D gene: TRBD1
J gene: TRBJ1-2
clone size: NA
V gene: TRBV20-1

CDR3 DNA: TGTGCCAGCAGGATACAGGGGGCGGGTAATGAAAAACTGTTTTTT
CDR3 protein: CASRIQGAGNEKLFF
D gene: TRBD1
J gene: TRBJ1-4
clone size: once
V gene: TRBV11-2

CDR3 DNA: TGTGCCTGGAGTGTAACGGAGGGCACAGATACGCAGTATTTT
CDR3 protein: CAWSVTEGTDTQYF
D gene: NA
J gene: TRBJ2-3
clone size: NA
V gene: TRBV30

CDR3 DNA: TGTGCCAGCAGTCCGGGAGGGGAGCGGACGAACACCGGGGAGCTGTTTTTT
CDR3 protein: CASSPGGERTNTGELFF
D gene: TRBD2
J gene: TRBJ2-2
clone size: NA
V gene: TRBV6-2/TRBV6-3

CDR3 DNA: TGTGCCAGCAGCGTAGCTACAAGGCAGGAGGCTGGCTACACCTTC
CDR3 protein: CASSVATRQEAGYTF
D gene: NA
J gene: TRBJ1-2
clone size: NA
V gene: TRBV9

CDR3 DNA: TGTGCCAGCAGCGTTTCTCCGGGACAGGTCTACGAGCAGTACTTC
CDR3 protein: CASSVSPGQVYEQYF
D gene: TRBD1
J gene: TRBJ2-7
clone size: NA
V gene: TRBV7-2

CDR3 DNA: TGTGCCGCTCGCGGGACAGAGAATGAAAAACTGTTTTTT
CDR3 protein: CAARGTENEKLFF
D gene: TRBD1
J gene: TRBJ1-4
clone size: NA
V gene: TRBV27

CDR3 DNA: TGTGCCAGCAGCTTGGTCCAGCCGGGACAAGGTGACTATGGCTACACCTTC
CDR3 protein: CASSLVQPGQGDYGYTF
D gene: NA
J gene: TRBJ1-2
clone size: NA
V gene: TRBV5-4

CDR3 DNA: TGTGCCATCAGTCGACAGATCGGTGGGACAGATACGCAGTATTTT
CDR3 protein: CAISRQIGGTDTQYF
D gene: NA
J gene: TRBJ2-3
clone size: NA
V gene: TRBV10-3

CDR3 DNA: TGTGCCAGCTCAAGACCCTCGACAGGGAACACTGAAGCTTTCTTT
CDR3 protein: CASSRPSTGNTEAFF
D gene: NA
J gene: TRBJ1-1
clone size: NA
V gene: TRBV13

CDR3 DNA: TGCGCCAGCTGCCGGGGGTCTGAAGCTTTCTTT
CDR3 protein: CASCRGSEAFF
D gene: NA
J gene: TRBJ1-1
clone size: NA
V gene: TRBV10-2

CDR3 DNA: TGTGCCATCAGTGAGTGGGAGGACTCCGGGGAGCTGTTTTTT
CDR3 protein: CAISEWEDSGELFF
D gene: NA
J gene: TRBJ2-2
clone size: few
V gene: TRBV10-3